The 20 T cell receptor beta chains below come from one sample, sequenced in a study of graft-versus-host responses after intestinal transplantation. No antigen is known for these receptors. This table comes from immunoSEQ multiplex PCR, and its TCRdb copy is limited to in-frame clones, with some not included. The top ten hold about 0.18% of the sample, which has around 100,000 clones, 91% seen once. The specimen was unstimulated CD4+ T cells sorted from spleen or lymph node cells, collected before transplant. The receptors were gathered from a human donor who was the organ donor for an intestinal transplant.

CDR3 nucleotides: TGTGCCAGCAGCTTAGTGGGATTTGCGGGGGGCGGTAACACTGAAGCTTTCTTT. This translates into CASSLVGFAGGGNTEAFF. The rearrangement links TRBV7-2 to TRBJ1-1, with TRBD1 as a possible D gene (6 bases). The V end was cut by 1 base, the J end by 2 bases, with 20 bases between. This CDR3 has 18 residues. Germline CDR1 is SGHTA and CDR2 is FQGNSA.

This clone was recorded many times. Distinct nucleotide sequences in the sample also encode this CDR3. The chain employs TRBV10-3 and TRBJ1-2; D is unresolved. V dropped 6 bases and J dropped 1 base, with 9 bases sitting between them. Per germline, CDR1 ENHRY and CDR2 SYGVKD. CDR3 size: 13 residues. CDR3 residues: CAISGDRNYGYTF. The CDR3, as DNA: TGTGCCATCAGCGGGGATCGTAACTATGGCTACACCTTC.

The chain has TRBV19 and TRBJ2-3, with D maybe TRBD1 (6 bases). V was pared by 4 bases and J by 1 base, with 6 bases between. The CDR3 totals 13 residues. CDR1 is LNHDA, CDR2 SQIVND, per germline (reference sequence). In DNA form, the CDR3 reads TGTGCCAGTAGTAAGGGGGGCACAGATACGCAGTATTTT. It encodes CASSKGGTDTQYF.

Here the CDR3 DNA reads TGTGCCAGCAGTACGGACAGGGGGAACACTGAAGCTTTCTTT. Translated, it gives CASSTDRGNTEAFF. The rearrangement uses TRBV6-5 and TRBJ1-1; TRBD1 matches at 9 bases. CDR1 is MNHEY, CDR2 SVGAGI, per germline. The V segment lost 5 bases and the J segment 1 base; nucleotides outside the gene matches: 2. The CDR3 has 14 residues.

The rearrangement uses TRBV9 and TRBJ2-5, with 10 bases lining up with TRBD2. CDR1 SGDLS and CDR2 YYNGEE come from the germline V gene. CDR3 size: 17 residues. V lost 2 bases and J lost 0; bases outside the gene matches: 7. The CDR3 loop is CASSVGASGGNQETQYF. The CDR3 nucleotides are TGTGCCAGCAGCGTCGGGGCTAGCGGGGGCAACCAAGAGACCCAGTACTTC.

The chain has TRBV5-5 and TRBJ2-7, with no clear D. CDR1 and CDR2 from the germline V gene are SGHKS and YYEKEE (reference sequence). V shed 0 bases and J shed 1 base, with 8 bases lying between them. The CDR3 is 14 amino acids. The CDR3 DNA is TGTGCCAGCAGCTTGGCCCCGGTTTCCTACGAGCAGTACTTC. As protein: CASSLAPVSYEQYF.

This clone came up a few times. This chain uses TRBV10-3 with TRBJ1-2; 10 nucleotides align to TRBD1. The germline gives CDR1 ENHRY, CDR2 SYGVKD. The CDR3 loop spans 14 amino acids. V shed 2 bases, J shed 4 bases, and the junction held 1 base outside the gene matches. The CDR3 loop is CAISEGTGAYGYTF. CDR3 nucleotide sequence: TGTGCCATCAGTGAGGGGACAGGGGCCTATGGCTACACCTTC.

The rearrangement joins TRBV30 to TRBJ2-7; D is possibly TRBD1 (7 bases). CDR3 size: 13 residues. Germline CDR1 and CDR2: GTSNPN and SVGIG (reference sequence). V was shortened by 3 bases and J by 2 bases, with 11 bases between the two germline ends. The CDR3 DNA is TGTGCCTGGAGCAGGGGGGCCCCCTACGAGCAGTACTTC. It encodes CAWSRGAPYEQYF. Together with reference TRBV30 and TRBJ2-7, the CDR3 gives the full variable domain: SQTIHQWPATLVQPVGSPLSLECTVEGTSNPNLYWYRQAAGRGLQLLFYSVGIGQISSEVPQNLSASRPQDRQFILSSKKLLLSDSGFYLCAWSRGAPYEQYFGPGTRLTVT.

The chain uses TRBV2 and TRBJ2-7; 9 bases map to TRBD2. CDR3 length: 16 amino acids. Germline assignment: CDR1 SNHLY and CDR2 FYNNEI. V trimming: 3 bases; J trimming: 3 bases; junction bases outside the gene matches: 9. The CDR3, as DNA: TGTGCCAGCAGTGACCCAGGGAGAGCGGGGGGCTACGAGCAGTACTTC. It codes for CASSDPGRAGGYEQYF.

The V and J genes are TRBV27 and TRBJ2-7, with a possible D match to TRBD2 (5 bases). In germline, CDR1 is MNHEY, CDR2 SMNVEV (reference sequence). V gave up 5 bases and J gave up 0 bases, with 8 bases separating them. The CDR3 length is 13 residues. The CDR3 sequence: CASSPGFSYEQYF. The CDR3 nucleotides read TGTGCCAGCAGTCCGGGATTCTCCTACGAGCAGTACTTC.

The chain joins TRBV5-1 to TRBJ1-2, with TRBD1 as a possible D gene (6 bases). CDR1 and CDR2 (germline): SGHRS, YFSETQ. Trimming took 4 bases from V and 3 from J, leaving 16 bases between them. This CDR3 has 15 amino acids. The DNA for the CDR3 is TGCGCCAGCAGCCCTGGGGGGGCGGAGGACTATGGCTACACCTTC. Its translation: CASSPGGAEDYGYTF.

The CDR3 loop reads CASTTTLGSPLHF. CDR3 nucleotides: TGTGCCAGCACCACTACTTTAGGATCACCCCTCCACTTT. The chain uses TRBV6-1 and TRBJ1-6; the D is unclear. Trimming removed 7 bases at V and 10 bases at J, with 14 bases between. Per germline, CDR1 MNHNS and CDR2 SASEGT. The CDR3 consists of 13 residues.

This rearrangement joins TRBV30 to TRBJ1-1; 7 bases match TRBD1. In germline, CDR1 is GTSNPN, CDR2 SVGIG (reference sequence). The CDR3 spans 12 residues. J gave up 1 base and V 7 bases, and 3 bases lay outside the gene matches. The CDR3 DNA follows: TGTGCCTTCGACAGGGCGAACACTGAAGCTTTCTTT. This sequence encodes CAFDRANTEAFF.

This clone is a singleton in its sample. This chain joins TRBV7-2 and TRBJ1-2; unclear D gene. The CDR3 runs to 13 residues. In germline, CDR1 is SGHTA, CDR2 FQGNSA. V was cut by 2 bases and J by 8 bases, with 12 bases left in between. The CDR3 DNA reads TGTGCCAGCAGCTTAAAGAGAGGGAGGGGCTACACCTTC. Translated, it gives CASSLKRGRGYTF.

In this sample, this clone turned up once. Additional DNA sequences in this sample encode the identical CDR3. The chain joins TRBV19 to TRBJ2-7; 9 bases line up with TRBD1. Germline-derived CDR1 and CDR2 are LNHDA and SQIVND (reference sequence). The CDR3 has 13 amino acids. Losses at the gene ends were 6 bases for V and 2 bases for J; bases not matched to a gene: 2. CDR3 DNA sequence: TGTGCCAGTAGGGGGACAGGGACCTACGAGCAGTACTTC. Amino acid sequence: CASRGTGTYEQYF.

The chain links TRBV10-3 to TRBJ1-2; D perhaps matches TRBD1 (6 bases). The CDR3 runs 12 residues. V lost 3 bases, J lost 7 bases, and 9 bases lay in between. The germline CDR1 and CDR2 sequences are ENHRY and SYGVKD. The CDR3 spells CAISDRGSGYTF. CDR3 DNA: TGTGCCATCAGTGACAGGGGCTCTGGCTACACCTTC.

This clone was seen once. V gene TRBV29-1 combines with J gene TRBJ2-2; 8 bases fit TRBD1. After removal of 7 bases from V and 0 bases from J, the junction contained 13 bases not matched to a gene. CDR3 size: 17 residues. Germline V lookup: CDR1 SQVTM, CDR2 ANQGSEA. This CDR3 is CSAYPPGRGPNTGELFF. DNA for the CDR3: TGCAGCGCTTACCCGCCAGGCAGGGGGCCGAACACCGGGGAGCTGTTTTTT.

The chain recombines TRBV7-9 with TRBJ2-7, with D perhaps matching TRBD1 (5 bases). The CDR3 length is 14 residues. Germline CDR1 is SEHNR and CDR2 is FQNEAQ (reference sequence). V lost 5 bases and J lost 3, with 14 bases in between. As DNA, the CDR3 is TGTGCCAGCAGCCAGGGCCAATATAACTACGAGCAGTACTTC. It yields the protein CASSQGQYNYEQYF.

V gene TRBV12-5 combines with J gene TRBJ2-7; tentative D call: TRBD1 (5 bases). The germline V and J ends were trimmed by 7 bases and 4 bases, with 17 bases remaining between them. Germline V gene lookup returns CDR1 LGHNT and CDR2 FRNRAP. The CDR3 spans 14 residues. The CDR3 coding sequence is TGTGCTAGTGTCTCCTGGGGCAGCCCTTACGAGCAGTACTTC. Protein product: CASVSWGSPYEQYF. Based on the CDR3 plus reference TRBV12-5 and TRBJ2-7, the full variable domain is DARVTQTPRHKVTEMGQEVTMRCQPILGHNTVFWYRQTMMQGLELLAYFRNRAPLDDSGMPKDRFSAEMPDATLATLKIQPSEPRDSAVYFCASVSWGSPYEQYFGPGTRLTVT.

The chain couples TRBV6-1 to TRBJ1-2; D unresolved. V shed 7 bases and J shed 3 bases, with 15 bases lying between them. The germline gives CDR1 MNHNS, CDR2 SASEGT. The CDR3 length is 14 residues. The CDR3 DNA reads TGTGCCAGCACCCTTATATCACTGGACTATGGCTACACCTTC. Its protein is CASTLISLDYGYTF.